What follows are 5 T cell receptor beta chains derived from one specimen sequenced in a study of T cell responses to AZD1222 COVID-19 vaccine. Repertoires were generated with immunoSEQ multiplex PCR, while TCRdb's copy carries only in-frame clones and drops some. Of 90,000 to 150,000 clones in the sample, more than 75% were seen once. This sample comprised peripheral blood, obtained on day 0 of AZD1222 vaccination. These receptors all stem from an adult in good health.

The V and J genes are TRBV5-4 and TRBJ2-7; 12 bases match TRBD2. The V segment lost 4 bases and the J segment 3 bases; nucleotides outside the gene matches: 2. The CDR3 sequence is 14 residues long. Germline CDR1 is SGHNT and CDR2 is YYREEE (reference sequence). For the CDR3, the DNA is TGTGCCAGCAGCAGGGGACTAGCGGGCTACGAGCAGTACTTC. Translating gives CASSRGLAGYEQYF.

The CDR3 region has the DNA TGTGCCAGCAGCACCCCTGGGGGGGCTGGAAACACCATATATTTT. Its protein product is CASSTPGGAGNTIYF. V and J are TRBV3-1 (or the pseudogene TRBV3-2) and TRBJ1-3; D is perhaps TRBD1 (5 bases). V lost 5 bases, J lost 2 bases, and 13 bases lay in between. From germline, CDR1 is LGHDT and CDR2 YNNKEL (reference sequence). The length of the CDR3 is 15 residues.

For the CDR3, the DNA is TGTGCCAGCAGCTTAAGCGGGACCAACACCTATACGCAGTATTTT. It translates to CASSLSGTNTYTQYF. The chain couples TRBV11-1 to TRBJ2-3; 7 bases fit TRBD2. This CDR3 comprises 15 residues. Looked up from germline, CDR1 is SGHAT and CDR2 is FQDESV (reference sequence). V lost 2 bases to trimming and J lost 7 bases; unmatched junction nucleotides: 9. Complete variable domain (other parts from reference TRBV11-1 and TRBJ2-3): EAEVAQSPRYKITEKSQAVAFWCDPISGHATLYWYRQILGQGPELLVQFQDESVVDDSQLPKDRFSAERLKGVDSTLKIQPAELGDSAMYLCASSLSGTNTYTQYFGPGTRLTVL.

This clone showed up just a few times. The chain joins TRBV14 to TRBJ2-3; 9 nucleotides align to TRBD2. V lost 4 bases and J lost 5; bases outside the gene matches: 16. Germline V gives CDR1 SGHDN, CDR2 FVKESK. This CDR3 is built from 18 residues. The CDR3 DNA reads as TGTGCCAGCAGCCCCCAAGCTTTTCTAGCGGGGAAGAGAGATACGCAGTATTTT. Residues: CASSPQAFLAGKRDTQYF. Using reference TRBV14 and TRBJ2-3 for the parts outside the CDR3, the full variable domain is EAGVTQFPSHSVIEKGQTVTLRCDPISGHDNLYWYRRVMGKEIKFLLHFVKESKQDESGMPNNRFLAERTGGTYSTLKVQPAELEDSGVYFCASSPQAFLAGKRDTQYFGPGTRLTVL.

This chain joins TRBV18 and TRBJ1-4, with D hard to call. CDR1 and CDR2 (germline): KGHSH, LQKENI. Trimming cost V 1 base and J 7 bases, with 1 base left between them. This CDR3 comprises 11 residues. The CDR3 loop is CASSPLEKLFF. In DNA form, the CDR3 reads TGTGCCAGCTCACCACTTGAAAAACTGTTTTTT. The complete variable domain, with remaining parts taken from reference TRBV18 and TRBJ1-4, reads NAGVMQNPRHLVRRRGQEARLRCSPMKGHSHVYWYRQLPEEGLKFMVYLQKENIIDESGMPKERFSAEFPKEGPSILRIQQVVRGDSAAYFCASSPLEKLFFGSGTQLSVL.